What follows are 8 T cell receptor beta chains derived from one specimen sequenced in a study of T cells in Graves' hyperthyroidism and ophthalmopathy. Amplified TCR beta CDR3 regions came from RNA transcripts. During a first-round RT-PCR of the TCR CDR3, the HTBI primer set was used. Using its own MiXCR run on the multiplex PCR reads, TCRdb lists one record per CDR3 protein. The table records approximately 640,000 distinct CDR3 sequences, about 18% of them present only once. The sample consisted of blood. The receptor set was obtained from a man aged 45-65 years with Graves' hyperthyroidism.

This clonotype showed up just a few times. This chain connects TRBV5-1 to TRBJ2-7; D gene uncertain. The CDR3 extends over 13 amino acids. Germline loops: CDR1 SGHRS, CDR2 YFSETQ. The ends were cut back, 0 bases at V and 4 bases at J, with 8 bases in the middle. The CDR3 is CASSLAPEYEQYF. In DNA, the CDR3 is TGCGCCAGCAGCTTGGCCCCGGAGTACGAGCAGTACTTC.

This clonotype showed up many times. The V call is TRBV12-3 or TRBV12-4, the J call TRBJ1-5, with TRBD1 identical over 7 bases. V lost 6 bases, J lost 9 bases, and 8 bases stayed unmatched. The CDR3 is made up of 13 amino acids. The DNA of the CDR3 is TGTGCCAGCAGCCCCAGGGGGGGTATGCCCCAGCATTTT. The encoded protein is CASSPRGGMPQHF.

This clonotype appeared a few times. CDR3 bases: TGCAGCGTTGACGCGGGAGGGACTACGCAGTATTTT. It is translated as CSVDAGGTTQYF. This rearrangement joins TRBV29-1 to TRBJ2-3; TRBD2 matches 9 bases. Per the germline V gene, CDR1 is SQVTM and CDR2 is ANQGSEA. This CDR3 comprises 12 residues. The V and J ends lost 3 bases and 8 bases, in that order; junction bases with no gene match: 3.

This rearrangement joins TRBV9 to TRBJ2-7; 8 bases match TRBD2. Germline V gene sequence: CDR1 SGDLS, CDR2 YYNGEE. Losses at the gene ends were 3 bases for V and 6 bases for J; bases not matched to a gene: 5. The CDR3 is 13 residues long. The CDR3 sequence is CASSEGTRGEQYF. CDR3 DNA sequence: TGTGCCAGCAGCGAGGGGACTAGAGGCGAGCAGTACTTC. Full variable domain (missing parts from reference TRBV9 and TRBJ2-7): DSGVTQTPKHLITATGQRVTLRCSPRSGDLSVYWYQQSLDQGLQFLIQYYNGEERAKGNILERFSAQQFPDLHSELNLSSLELGDSALYFCASSEGTRGEQYFGPGTRLTVT.

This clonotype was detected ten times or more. CDR3 sequence (DNA): TGTGCTAGTGGTTTGGCGGACCACAGCACAGATACGCAGTATTTT. Encoded protein: CASGLADHSTDTQYF. This chain uses TRBV12-5 with TRBJ2-3; D is undetermined. The CDR3 loop spans 15 amino acids. From germline, CDR1 is LGHNT and CDR2 FRNRAP. V was cut by 1 base and J by 0 bases, with 8 bases left in between. The full variable domain, in which reference TRBV12-5 and TRBJ2-3 provide the parts outside the CDR3, is DARVTQTPRHKVTEMGQEVTMRCQPILGHNTVFWYRQTMMQGLELLAYFRNRAPLDDSGMPKDRFSAEMPDATLATLKIQPSEPRDSAVYFCASGLADHSTDTQYFGPGTRLTVL.

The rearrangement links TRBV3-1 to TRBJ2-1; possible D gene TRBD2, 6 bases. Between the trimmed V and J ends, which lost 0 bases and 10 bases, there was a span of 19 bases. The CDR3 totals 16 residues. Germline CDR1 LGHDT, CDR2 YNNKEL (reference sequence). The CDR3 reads CASSQDVTSLGFEQFF. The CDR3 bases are TGTGCCAGCAGCCAAGATGTCACTAGCTTAGGATTCGAGCAGTTCTTC.

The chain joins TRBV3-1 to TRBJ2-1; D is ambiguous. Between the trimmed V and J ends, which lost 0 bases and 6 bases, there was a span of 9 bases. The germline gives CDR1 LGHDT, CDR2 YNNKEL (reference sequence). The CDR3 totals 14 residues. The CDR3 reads CASSQDRGFNEQFF. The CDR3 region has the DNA TGTGCCAGCAGCCAAGATCGAGGTTTCAATGAGCAGTTCTTC.

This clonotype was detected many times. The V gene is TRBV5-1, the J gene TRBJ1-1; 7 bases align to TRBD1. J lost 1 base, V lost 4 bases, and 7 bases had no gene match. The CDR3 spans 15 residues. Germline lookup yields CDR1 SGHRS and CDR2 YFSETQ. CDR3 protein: CASSKTGQGNTEAFF. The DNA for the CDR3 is TGCGCCAGCAGCAAGACAGGGCAGGGGAACACTGAAGCTTTCTTT.